One and the same sample provided the 18 T cell receptor beta chains below, sequenced in a study of blood T cells in healthy people across ages. For the second PCR, which ran for about 6 to 11 cycles, a sample-barcoded 5' primer and a J-beta primer mix were used. TCRdb re-called the 5' RACE reads with MiXCR, one entry per CDR3 protein. The repertoire holds around 500,000 distinct CDR3 sequences, 27% seen once, with approximately 3.5% in the top ten. This sample was also put to use in a study of T cells of mothers and their children.

Sequencing was done on a sample of blood. The receptor source for this set is a boy between 2 and 10 years old in good health.

The rearrangement joins TRBV20-1 to TRBJ1-5; a weak D match, TRBD1 (5 bases). This CDR3 has 13 residues. Germline lookup yields CDR1 DFQATT and CDR2 SNEGSKA (reference sequence). The V and J ends lost 4 bases and 5 bases respectively, with 12 bases between them. CDR3 in DNA: TGCAGTGCTAAGGGAGGGACCGATCAGCCCCAGCATTTT. Amino acids: CSAKGGTDQPQHF.

In its sample, this clonotype was seen a few times. The gene calls are TRBV10-3 and TRBJ2-4; D gene unclear. Trimming left V 6 bases short and J 3 bases short, with 24 bases between. Germline CDR1 is ENHRY and CDR2 is SYGVKD. This CDR3 contains 18 residues. CDR3 in amino acids: CAISPTGLKPWGKNIQYF. CDR3 in DNA: TGTGCCATCAGCCCCACCGGGCTCAAGCCCTGGGGCAAAAACATTCAGTACTTC.

This clonotype was recorded a few times. The DNA for the CDR3 is TGTGCCAGTAGTGCGGGATTACAGGGGCCGTATGGCTACACCTTC. This gives the protein CASSAGLQGPYGYTF. This chain uses TRBV19 with TRBJ1-2, with 7 positions matching TRBD1. V trimming: 5 bases; J trimming: 5 bases; junction bases outside the gene matches: 11. The CDR3 is made up of 15 amino acids. Germline assignment: CDR1 LNHDA and CDR2 SQIVND (reference sequence).

The chain employs TRBV3-1 and TRBJ2-5, with D perhaps assigned TRBD1 or TRBD2 (5 bases each). The J call may be wrong; the DNA end is better matched by TRBJ2-7. In germline, CDR1 is LGHDT, CDR2 YNNKEL (reference sequence). The CDR3 spans 14 residues. The CDR3 DNA reads TGTGCCAGCAGCCAGCTAAGGGGAGCGTACGAGCAGTACTTC. Its translation is CASSQLRGAYEQYF.

The chain couples TRBV6-5 to TRBJ2-2; D perhaps matches TRBD2 (6 bases). The germline CDR1 and CDR2 sequences are MNHEY and SVGAGI. V lost 4 bases to trimming and J lost 3 bases, with 9 bases between them. This CDR3 has 14 residues. The CDR3 DNA reads as TGTGCCAGCAGTTGGGACTTTGACACCGGGGAGCTGTTTTTT. Protein sequence: CASSWDFDTGELFF.

In regard to this clonotype: This is likely a read error, given that the CDR3 carries no conserved phenylalanine or tryptophan at its end. The V call is TRBV20-1, the J call TRBJ2-5, with D perhaps TRBD1 or TRBD2 (6 bases each). CDR3 length equals 12 residues. Germline CDR1 is DFQATT and CDR2 is SNEGSKA (reference sequence). V shed 5 bases and J shed 5 bases, with 12 bases lying between them. The CDR3 DNA reads as TGCAGTGCTTTGGGGGGCCGGGAGACCCAGTACCTC. This encodes CSALGGRETQYL.

This clonotype was observed a few times. The chain uses TRBV10-3 and TRBJ2-5; D is undetermined. V gave up 3 bases and J gave up 2 bases, with 7 bases separating them. The CDR3 length is 13 residues. Looked up from germline, CDR1 is ENHRY and CDR2 is SYGVKD. The CDR3 nucleotides read TGTGCCATCAGTGACCCGAAACAAGAGACCCAGTACTTC. It is translated as CAISDPKQETQYF.

The V gene is TRBV14, the J gene TRBJ2-5, with a weak D call TRBD2 (5 bases). The J call is in doubt because the DNA end fits TRBJ2-1 better. CDR1 is SGHDN, CDR2 FVKESK, per germline. The CDR3 sequence is 14 residues long. This CDR3 reads CASSSTTTYNEQFF. CDR3 DNA sequence: TGTGCCAGCAGCTCGACTACTACCTACAATGAGCAGTTCTTC.

The rearrangement joins TRBV18 to TRBJ1-2; 8 positions agree with TRBD1. The V segment lost 3 bases and the J segment 2 bases; nucleotides outside the gene matches: 5. This CDR3 contains 15 residues. Germline values: CDR1 KGHSH, CDR2 LQKENI. In DNA, the CDR3 is TGTGCCAGCTCACCGGAGCAGGGGGCGAACTATGGCTACACCTTC. It yields the protein CASSPEQGANYGYTF.

The rearrangement uses TRBV9 and TRBJ2-3; D is ambiguous. The CDR3 loop spans 12 amino acids. V was cut by 2 bases and J by 0 bases, with 1 base left in between. Germline V lookup: CDR1 SGDLS, CDR2 YYNGEE. CDR3 residues: CASSVSTDTQYF. As DNA, the CDR3 is TGTGCCAGCAGCGTTAGCACAGATACGCAGTATTTT.

The V and J genes are TRBV5-4 and TRBJ2-5; 14 nucleotides line up with TRBD2. The CDR3 extends over 16 amino acids. Germline V gives CDR1 SGHNT, CDR2 YYREEE (reference sequence). The V gene end was trimmed by 4 bases and the J gene end by 5 bases; junction bases not matched to a gene: 7. CDR3 loop: CASSAGLAGGYETQYF. The DNA for the CDR3 is TGTGCCAGCAGCGCCGGACTAGCGGGAGGCTATGAGACCCAGTACTTC.

The chain recombines TRBV5-1 with TRBJ1-1, with D unclear. The CDR3 has 15 residues. V was trimmed by 3 bases and J by 5 bases, leaving 17 bases between them. CDR1 is SGHRS and CDR2 is YFSETQ in the germline V gene. The CDR3 bases are TGCGCCAGCAGCTCTTTTAAGTCCCCGGATACTGAAGCTTTCTTT. Its protein product is CASSSFKSPDTEAFF. Full variable domain (rest looked up from reference TRBV5-1 and TRBJ1-1): KAGVTQTPRYLIKTRGQQVTLSCSPISGHRSVSWYQQTPGQGLQFLFEYFSETQRNKGNFPGRFSGRQFSNSRSEMNVSTLELGDSALYLCASSSFKSPDTEAFFGQGTRLTVV.

The rearrangement links TRBV27 to TRBJ2-7; 14 bases fit TRBD2. This CDR3 has 16 residues. CDR1 is MNHEY and CDR2 is SMNVEV in the germline V gene (reference sequence). Trimming removed 5 bases from V and 4 bases from J; junction bases left unmatched: 7. The CDR3 spells CASSDGLAGGLYEQYF. In nucleotides, the CDR3 is TGTGCCAGCAGTGACGGACTAGCGGGGGGTTTATACGAGCAGTACTTC.

This clonotype came up a few times. The CDR3 sequence: CAWTASPEGYTF. The DNA of the CDR3 is TGTGCCTGGACGGCCTCACCTGAGGGCTACACCTTC. This chain links TRBV30 with TRBJ1-2; unclear D gene. The V gene lost 4 bases and the J gene lost 8 bases, with 14 bases spanning the gap. The CDR3 length is 12 residues. CDR1 is GTSNPN, CDR2 SVGIG, per germline (reference sequence). Drawing the rest from reference TRBV30 and TRBJ1-2, the complete variable domain is SQTIHQWPATLVQPVGSPLSLECTVEGTSNPNLYWYRQAAGRGLQLLFYSVGIGQISSEVPQNLSASRPQDRQFILSSKKLLLSDSGFYLCAWTASPEGYTFGSGTRLTVV.

This clonotype has a handful of counts. V and J are TRBV11-2 and TRBJ2-5; unclear D gene. The CDR3 contains 16 residues. Trimming pared 0 bases from V and 4 bases from J, leaving 15 bases between. Looked up from germline, CDR1 is SGHAT and CDR2 is FQNNGV. DNA of the CDR3: TGTGCCAGCAGCTTAGATTTTAGGGTCTCTCGAGAGACCCAGTACTTC. This translates into CASSLDFRVSRETQYF.

This chain uses TRBV9 with TRBJ2-5; 7 nucleotides match TRBD1. The J call is uncertain, as TRBJ2-1 better fits the DNA end. Germline V gene sequence: CDR1 SGDLS, CDR2 YYNGEE. The CDR3 covers 16 residues. The CDR3 spells CASSSQGEGGHNEQFF. The CDR3 region has the DNA TGTGCCAGCAGCTCCCAGGGGGAAGGGGGCCACAATGAGCAGTTCTTC.

V usage is TRBV7-2 and J usage is TRBJ2-3, with D perhaps matching TRBD1 (5 bases). Trimming removed 5 bases at V and 0 bases at J, with 12 bases between. The length of the CDR3 is 15 residues. The germline CDR1 and CDR2 sequences are SGHTA and FQGNSA. DNA of the CDR3: TGTGCCAGCAGCCGACAGATCTCTAGCACAGATACGCAGTATTTT. This sequence encodes CASSRQISSTDTQYF.

This clonotype came up a few times. The chain carries TRBV20-1 and TRBJ1-3, with D perhaps matching TRBD1 (5 bases). The CDR3 extends over 14 amino acids. V was shortened by 6 bases and J by 2 bases, with 14 bases between the two germline ends. CDR1 is DFQATT, CDR2 SNEGSKA, per germline (reference sequence). The CDR3 nucleotides are TGCAGTGCCTCCACCAGGGTCCCTGGAAACACCATATATTTT. Its protein is CSASTRVPGNTIYF.